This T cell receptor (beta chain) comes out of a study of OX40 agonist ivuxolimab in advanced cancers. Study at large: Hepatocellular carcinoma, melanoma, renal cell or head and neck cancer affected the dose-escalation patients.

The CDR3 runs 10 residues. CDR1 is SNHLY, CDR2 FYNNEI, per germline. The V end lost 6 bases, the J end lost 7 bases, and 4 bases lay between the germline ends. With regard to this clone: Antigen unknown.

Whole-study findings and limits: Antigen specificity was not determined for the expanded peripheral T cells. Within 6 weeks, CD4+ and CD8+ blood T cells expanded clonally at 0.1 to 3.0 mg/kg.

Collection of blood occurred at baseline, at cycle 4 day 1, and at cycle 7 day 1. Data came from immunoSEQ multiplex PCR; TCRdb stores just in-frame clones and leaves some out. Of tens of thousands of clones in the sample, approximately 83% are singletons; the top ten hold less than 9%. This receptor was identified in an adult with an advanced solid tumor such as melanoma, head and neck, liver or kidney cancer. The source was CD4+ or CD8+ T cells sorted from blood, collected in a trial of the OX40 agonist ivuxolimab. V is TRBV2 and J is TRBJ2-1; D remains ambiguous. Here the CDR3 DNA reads TGTGCCAGCAGGGGGAATGAGCAGTTCTTC. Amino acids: CASRGNEQFF.